This paragraph reports one T cell receptor (beta chain). From the RT-PCR reads, TCRdb called clonotypes with MiXCR, one entry per CDR3 protein. This table holds about 680,000 distinct CDR3 sequences, 13% to 15% found once. After removal of 4 bases from V and 3 bases from J, the junction contained 6 bases not matched to a gene. CDR3 size: 14 residues. CDR1 is DFQATT and CDR2 is SNEGSKA in the germline V gene (reference sequence). This sequence was found in a female donor in good health, serving as a healthy control. The material sequenced was memory CD4+ T cells from blood. The gene calls are TRBV20-1 and TRBJ1-3; 7 bases match TRBD1. The CDR3 DNA follows: TGCAGTGCTACCGGGACAGCTATTGGAAACACCATATATTTT. This gives the protein CSATGTAIGNTIYF.